These T cell receptor beta chains were read from a single sample in a study of identical twins. TCRdb re-called the 5' RACE reads with MiXCR, one entry per CDR3 protein. The data show roughly 1,500,000 distinct CDR3 sequences, with about 30% seen just once and around 0.25% held by the top ten. The source material was cord blood. The receptors here all came from a newborn girl in good health. CDR3s include the opening cysteine and the closing phenylalanine or tryptophan. The order of the fields is J gene, V gene, D gene, clone size, CDR3 protein, CDR3 DNA. D genes are given only for firm matches. Expanded clones are given a class, and other clones once, few, many or no size at all.

TRBJ2-7 TRBV10-3 - - CAISEDGYEQYF TGTGCCATCAGTGAGGATGGCTACGAGCAGTACTTC
TRBJ2-1 TRBV20-1 - - CSARDGARGEQFF TGCAGTGCTAGAGATGGAGCTAGGGGTGAGCAGTTCTTC
TRBJ2-2 TRBV24-1 - - CATSDPRAPKNAGELFF TGTGCCACCAGTGATCCCCGGGCCCCTAAGAACGCCGGGGAGCTGTTTTTT
TRBJ2-7 TRBV5-1 - few CASSLVGGRVKDEQYF TGCGCCAGCAGCTTGGTAGGGGGAAGAGTTAAGGATGAGCAGTACTTC
TRBJ2-7 TRBV6-1 TRBD1 few CASRWTGFYEQYF TGTGCCAGCAGATGGACAGGGTTCTACGAGCAGTACTTC
TRBJ1-1 TRBV10-2 TRBD1 few CASSEWSRTGGTEAFF TGCGCCAGCAGTGAGTGGTCGCGGACAGGGGGCACTGAAGCTTTCTTT
TRBJ1-1 TRBV9 - once CASSDYLNTEAFF TGTGCCAGCAGCGATTACTTGAACACTGAAGCTTTCTTT
TRBJ2-4 TRBV3-1 - - CASSHGKGENIQYF TGTGCCAGCAGCCATGGGAAGGGGGAAAACATTCAGTACTTC
TRBJ2-3 TRBV4-1 - - CASSLKGRDGSQYF TGCGCCAGCAGCCTTAAAGGGCGGGATGGGTCGCAGTATTTT
TRBJ2-1 TRBV14 TRBD2 few CASSQWRGRSYNEQFF TGTGCCAGCAGCCAGTGGCGGGGGAGGTCCTACAATGAGCAGTTCTTC
TRBJ2-2 TRBV5-1 - - CASSLRFSAGELFF TGCGCCAGCAGCCTACGGTTCTCTGCCGGGGAGCTGTTTTTT
TRBJ2-2 TRBV29-1 - - CSVEDFHRGGSTGELYF TGCAGCGTTGAAGATTTTCACAGGGGAGGGAGCACCGGGGAGCTGTATTTT
TRBJ2-7 TRBV9 - few CASSVGQTAYEQYF TGTGCCAGCAGCGTAGGACAGACCGCCTACGAGCAGTACTTC